The present entry profiles one T cell receptor (beta chain) with its context. Trimming left V 8 bases short and J 2 bases short, with 20 bases between. Germline lookup yields CDR1 LNHDA and CDR2 SQIVND (reference sequence). This CDR3 is built from 16 residues. Measured with immunoSEQ multiplex PCR; TCRdb has only the in-frame clones, and not every one. The profile shows roughly 200,000 clones, approximately 89% of them singletons. The record originates from a study of blood T cell repertoires in COVID-19. Study at large: T cells, B-cell-depleted T cells, or PBMCs supplied cDNA or gDNA.

V and J are TRBV19 and TRBJ2-3; weak D call: TRBD2 (6 bases). The clonotype comes from a woman aged 40 to 50 with acute COVID-19. The sequencing input was PBMCs or T cells enriched from blood (not recorded which). CDR3 coding DNA: TGTGCCAGTCACCGCGGGGTGAGTAGGGCCACAGATACGCAGTATTTT. Its translation: CASHRGVSRATDTQYF. The full variable domain, rest sourced from reference TRBV19 and TRBJ2-3, is DGGITQSPKYLFRKEGQNVTLSCEQNLNHDAMYWYRQDPGQGLRLIYYSQIVNDFQKGDIAEGYSVSREKKESFPLTVTSAQKNPTAFYLCASHRGVSRATDTQYFGPGTRLTVL.